Reported below is one TCR beta chain. Data came from immunoSEQ multiplex PCR; TCRdb stores just in-frame clones and leaves some out. The table records about 72,000 clones, 70% to 90% of them present only once. The sample is drawn from a study of blood T cell repertoires in COVID-19. The source is a man between 65 and 85 years old with active or convalescent COVID-19. Sequencing input: peripheral blood.

The CDR3 DNA reads TGTGCCTCCAGACTAGCGGGAGCCTACGAGCAGTACTTC. It translates to CASRLAGAYEQYF. The V gene is TRBV30, the J gene TRBJ2-7; 12 positions agree with TRBD2. This CDR3 spans 13 amino acids. The germline CDR1 and CDR2 sequences are GTSNPN and SVGIG (reference sequence). V dropped 7 bases and J dropped 2; count of bases not matched to a gene: 3.